Below, 15 T cell receptor beta chains from the same sample are listed, as sequenced in a study of blood T cell repertoires in COVID-19. The assay was immunoSEQ multiplex PCR, and TCRdb's table has in-frame clones only and misses some. The data show just under 40,000 clones, 87% seen once. Sequencing was performed on peripheral blood. These receptors were taken from a man aged 45-60 years with active or convalescent COVID-19.

The chain uses TRBV14 and TRBJ2-1; 9 bases fit TRBD2. With 6 bases clipped from V and 6 bases from J, the junction kept 9 bases outside the gene matches. The CDR3 runs to 15 residues. Germline CDR1 reads SGHDN; CDR2 reads FVKESK. The CDR3 sequence: CASSHLSGRGNEQFF. CDR3 DNA: TGTGCCAGCAGTCATCTTAGCGGGAGAGGCAATGAGCAGTTCTTC.

Only one count was recorded for this clone. V usage is TRBV30 and J usage is TRBJ1-2, with a possible D match to TRBD1 (6 bases). Germline assignment: CDR1 GTSNPN and CDR2 SVGIG (reference sequence). The CDR3 contains 13 residues. Trimming stripped 3 bases from V and 3 bases from J, with 11 bases between. As DNA, the CDR3 is TGTGCCTGGAGAAAGGGGGTTTACTATGGCTACACCTTC. Protein product: CAWRKGVYYGYTF.

The chain joins TRBV5-4 to TRBJ2-3, with D hard to call. The CDR3 is 13 residues long. Germline lookup yields CDR1 SGHNT and CDR2 YYREEE (reference sequence). V lost 5 bases and J lost 6, with 13 bases in between. CDR3 sequence: CASSSLTRDTQYF. CDR3 coding DNA: TGTGCCAGCAGTTCACTCACGAGGGATACGCAGTATTTT.

This clone has more than one count but fewer than ten. V gene TRBV5-6 combines with J gene TRBJ2-2; 7 bases match TRBD2. Trimming cost V 2 bases and J 5 bases; bases outside gene matches: 6. The CDR3 has 15 residues. Germline values: CDR1 SGHDT, CDR2 YYEEEE. This CDR3 reads CASSFGGRGTGELFF. DNA of the CDR3: TGTGCCAGCAGCTTTGGCGGGAGAGGGACCGGGGAGCTGTTTTTT. The full variable domain, completed using reference TRBV5-6 and TRBJ2-2, is DAGVTQSPTHLIKTRGQQVTLRCSPKSGHDTVSWYQQALGQGPQFIFQYYEEEERQRGNFPDRFSGHQFPNYSSELNVNALLLGDSALYLCASSFGGRGTGELFFGEGSRLTVL.

The chain combines TRBV29-1 with TRBJ1-5; 9 bases agree with TRBD1. CDR1 and CDR2 from the germline V gene are SQVTM and ANQGSEA. J lost 2 bases, V lost 6 bases, and 2 bases had no gene match. This CDR3 comprises 13 residues. The CDR3 is CSVRTGGNQPQHF. In DNA, the CDR3 is TGCAGCGTGAGGACAGGGGGCAATCAGCCCCAGCATTTT.

The chain recombines TRBV29-1 with TRBJ1-2, with 7 bases that match TRBD1. V dropped 6 bases and J dropped 7; count of bases not matched to a gene: 8. Germline values: CDR1 SQVTM, CDR2 ANQGSEA. CDR3 length: 12 amino acids. CDR3 region: CSVETGAAGYTF. CDR3 DNA sequence: TGCAGCGTCGAAACAGGGGCAGCTGGCTACACCTTC.

This chain links TRBV4-1 with TRBJ2-7; D may be TRBD2 (5 bases). Germline values: CDR1 MGHRA, CDR2 YSYEKL. Trimming took 0 bases from V and 0 from J, leaving 15 bases between them. The CDR3 runs to 17 residues. CDR3 residues: CASSQEEGRLLSYEQYF. The DNA of the CDR3 is TGCGCCAGCAGCCAAGAAGAGGGCAGACTCCTCTCCTACGAGCAGTACTTC.

The V gene is TRBV19, the J gene TRBJ2-1, with no clear D. The germline CDR1 and CDR2 sequences are LNHDA and SQIVND (reference sequence). This CDR3 contains 14 residues. The V gene lost 7 bases and the J gene lost 0 bases, with 10 bases spanning the gap. The CDR3 nucleotides read TGTGCCAGTAAGATTCCTAGCTCCTACAATGAGCAGTTCTTC. It encodes CASKIPSSYNEQFF. Looking up the rest from reference TRBV19 and TRBJ2-1 gives the full variable domain: DGGITQSPKYLFRKEGQNVTLSCEQNLNHDAMYWYRQDPGQGLRLIYYSQIVNDFQKGDIAEGYSVSREKKESFPLTVTSAQKNPTAFYLCASKIPSSYNEQFFGPGTRLTVL.

The chain recombines TRBV6-5 with TRBJ2-3; 7 bases fit TRBD1. J lost 3 bases, V lost 6 bases, and 6 bases had no gene match. CDR1 and CDR2 (germline): MNHEY, SVGAGI. The length of the CDR3 is 14 residues. As DNA, the CDR3 is TGTGCCAGCAGAAGACAGGGCTTTACAGATACGCAGTATTTT. Residues: CASRRQGFTDTQYF.

The rearrangement uses TRBV19 and TRBJ2-2, with TRBD1 identical over 7 bases. There are 14 residues in the CDR3. V trimming: 5 bases; J trimming: 7 bases; junction bases outside the gene matches: 7. The germline V gene has CDR1 LNHDA and CDR2 SQIVND (reference sequence). The CDR3 DNA reads TGTGCCAGTAGTTTGACAGGGTGGGACGGGGAGCTGTTTTTT. Amino acids: CASSLTGWDGELFF.

The chain is built from TRBV5-1 and TRBJ1-4; tentatively, D is TRBD1 (6 bases). The CDR3 extends over 15 amino acids. Trimming cost V 0 bases and J 4 bases, with 10 bases left between them. Germline V gene sequence: CDR1 SGHRS, CDR2 YFSETQ. CDR3 residues: CASSLGQGINEKLFF. Here the CDR3 DNA reads TGCGCCAGCAGCTTGGGTCAGGGGATTAATGAAAAACTGTTTTTT.

The chain couples TRBV6-5 to TRBJ2-1, with D perhaps TRBD2 (6 bases). The germline V and J ends were trimmed by 7 bases and 8 bases, with 18 bases remaining between them. The germline V gene has CDR1 MNHEY and CDR2 SVGAGI. This CDR3 region has 14 residues. The CDR3 protein is CASTLWTKPHEQFF. The CDR3 DNA follows: TGTGCCAGCACCTTATGGACTAAACCTCATGAGCAGTTCTTC.

This clone was recorded only once. The chain links TRBV27 to TRBJ1-2, with D unresolved. Per the germline V gene, CDR1 is MNHEY and CDR2 is SMNVEV (reference sequence). Trimming took off 3 bases at V and 2 bases at J, with 7 bases between the two ends. This CDR3 is 13 amino acids long. The chain's CDR3 is CASSFDINYGYTF. The CDR3, as DNA: TGTGCCAGCAGTTTCGACATCAACTATGGCTACACCTTC.

V and J are TRBV11-2 and TRBJ1-2; D ambiguous. The germline gives CDR1 SGHAT, CDR2 FQNNGV. With 5 bases removed from V and 7 bases from J, the gap between germline ends came to 14 bases. The CDR3 loop spans 13 amino acids. This CDR3 is CASSARRVGGYTF. In DNA, the CDR3 is TGTGCCAGCAGCGCTCGGAGAGTGGGTGGCTACACCTTC.

The chain has TRBV14 and TRBJ2-5, with D possibly matching TRBD1 (5 bases). V lost 4 bases and J lost 1, with 16 bases in between. Germline V gene lookup returns CDR1 SGHDN and CDR2 FVKESK. The CDR3 length is 16 residues. The CDR3, as DNA: TGTGCCAGCAGCCCCCCGGCCCACAGGCTCCAAGAGACCCAGTACTTC. Translated, it gives CASSPPAHRLQETQYF.